This is a list of T cell receptor beta chains from one sample in a study of chemoradiotherapy in HPV16-positive cancers. Using immunoSEQ multiplex PCR, the repertoire was profiled, and TCRdb retains in-frame clones only, with some absent. The sample holds 12,000 or so clones, 77% seen once. The sample here was taken from a patient who underwent chemoradiotherapy. Receptors originate from a human donor with HPV-associated anogenital cancer. CDR3s include the opening cysteine and the closing phenylalanine or tryptophan. A D gene is named only where the DNA matches it firmly. Clone size, where shown, is once, few, many, or a class for clones that have expanded.

J,size,V,D,CDR3,DNA
TRBJ1-1,.,TRBV6-4,.,CASSDSGQTEAFF,TGTGCCAGCAGTGACTCGGGGCAAACTGAAGCTTTCTTT
TRBJ2-3,.,TRBV7-2,TRBD1,CASSLTRQGSTDTQYF,TGTGCCAGCAGCTTAACCCGACAGGGGTCCACAGATACGCAGTATTTT
TRBJ1-3,.,TRBV30,TRBD1,CAWSRNRGPGNTIYF,TGTGCCTGGAGCCGGAACAGGGGACCTGGAAACACCATATATTTT
TRBJ2-1,.,TRBV5-1,.,CASKGEKGRGEQFF,TGCGCCAGCAAGGGTGAAAAGGGCCGGGGTGAGCAGTTCTTC
TRBJ2-1,few,TRBV5-1,TRBD2,CASSEKTSASYNEQFF,TGCGCCAGCAGCGAGAAGACTAGCGCCTCCTACAATGAGCAGTTCTTC
TRBJ2-3,.,TRBV7-2,.,CASSLVASQDTQYF,TGTGCCAGCAGCTTAGTCGCTAGTCAGGATACGCAGTATTTT
TRBJ1-1,.,TRBV5-5,TRBD1,CASSLNRGGTEAFF,TGTGCCAGCAGCTTAAACAGGGGTGGGACTGAAGCTTTCTTT
TRBJ2-6,.,TRBV18,.,CASSPGRQSGANVLTF,TGTGCCAGCTCACCGGGACGGCAATCTGGGGCCAACGTCCTGACTTTC
TRBJ2-5,.,TRBV10-3,TRBD2,CAISVTSGVQETQYF,TGTGCCATCAGTGTAACTAGCGGGGTCCAAGAGACCCAGTACTTC
TRBJ2-3,.,TRBV7-2,.,CASSPGLGLRTDTQYF,TGTGCCAGCAGCCCGGGTCTAGGGTTAAGAACAGATACGCAGTATTTT
TRBJ2-1,once,TRBV30,.,CAWSLANEQFF,TGTGCCTGGAGTTTAGCGAATGAGCAGTTCTTC
TRBJ2-3,.,TRBV6-4,TRBD1,CASSEGTDTDTQYF,TGTGCCAGCAGTGAAGGGACAGACACAGATACGCAGTATTTT
TRBJ2-1,.,TRBV28,.,CASSPPGTWNEQFF,TGTGCCAGCAGTCCGCCCGGGACTTGGAATGAGCAGTTCTTC
TRBJ1-6,.,TRBV5-1,TRBD1,CASSRGQGVGNNSPLHF,TGCGCCAGCAGCAGGGGACAGGGGGTAGGAAATAATTCACCCCTCCACTTT
TRBJ1-5,.,TRBV15,.,CATSRDPGGNQPQHF,TGTGCCACCAGCAGAGATCCGGGCGGCAATCAGCCCCAGCATTTT
TRBJ1-5,.,TRBV10-2,.,CASSESTALSNQPQHF,TGCGCCAGCAGTGAGTCTACAGCCCTTAGCAATCAGCCCCAGCATTTT
TRBJ1-2,few,TRBV10-2,.,CASSDRDGYTF,TGCGCCAGCAGTGACAGGGACGGCTACACCTTC
TRBJ2-7,few,TRBV5-1,.,CASSLAPGLSYEQYF,TGCGCCAGCAGCTTGGCCCCAGGCCTCTCCTACGAGCAGTACTTC
TRBJ2-1,.,TRBV7-2,.,CASSLDIGMIEQFF,TGTGCCAGCAGCTTGGACATAGGGATGATTGAGCAGTTCTTC
TRBJ1-2,.,TRBV6-4,TRBD1,CASSETGKNGYTF,TGTGCCAGCAGTGAGACAGGGAAAAATGGCTACACCTTC
TRBJ2-6,.,TRBV5-4,.,CASSRGRPSGANVLTF,TGTGCCAGCAGCCGGGGACGGCCCTCTGGGGCCAACGTCCTGACTTTC
TRBJ2-3,once,TRBV7-9,TRBD2,CASSLSSGGVDTQYF,TGTGCCAGCAGCTTATCTAGCGGGGGGGTGGATACGCAGTATTTT
TRBJ2-7,.,TRBV6-5,TRBD2,CASSYSGLRTYEQYF,TGTGCCAGCAGTTACTCGGGACTACGGACCTACGAGCAGTACTTC
TRBJ1-2,.,TRBV19,.,CASNTGEGYGYTF,TGTGCCAGTAATACGGGGGAGGGCTATGGCTACACCTTC
TRBJ1-3,.,TRBV4-1,.,CASSQPTGDRGNTIYF,TGCGCCAGCAGCCAACCGACGGGAGATCGTGGAAACACCATATATTTT
TRBJ2-1,.,TRBV7-9,.,CASSLFINEQFF,TGTGCCAGCAGCTTATTCATCAATGAGCAGTTCTTC
TRBJ2-7,.,TRBV5-6,.,CASSLGLAWYEQYF,TGTGCCAGCAGCTTGGGGCTAGCGTGGTACGAGCAGTACTTC
TRBJ2-1,.,TRBV6-4,.,CASSEGPRNEQFF,TGTGCCAGCAGTGAGGGACCTCGGAATGAGCAGTTCTTC
TRBJ2-2,.,TRBV5-4,TRBD2,CASSLGGGFNTGELFF,TGTGCCAGCAGCTTGGGCGGGGGGTTCAACACCGGGGAGCTGTTTTTT
TRBJ2-2,once,TRBV7-2,TRBD2,CASSLASRREAGELFF,TGTGCCAGCAGCTTAGCGAGCCGGCGGGAGGCTGGGGAGCTGTTTTTT
TRBJ2-2,.,TRBV6-4,.,CASSRVATFTGELFF,TGTGCCAGCAGTAGGGTAGCGACATTTACCGGGGAGCTGTTTTTT
TRBJ2-5,.,TRBV5-1,.,CASSSRGQQETQYF,TGCGCCAGCAGCTCCCGGGGGCAGCAAGAGACCCAGTACTTC
TRBJ1-1,.,TRBV4-1,.,CASSQAGRTEAFF,TGCGCCAGCAGCCAAGCAGGGAGGACTGAAGCTTTCTTT
TRBJ1-1,.,TRBV19,.,CASSPYRRGTEAFF,TGTGCCAGTAGTCCCTATAGGAGGGGCACTGAAGCTTTCTTT
TRBJ2-7,once,TRBV7-3,TRBD2,CASSPGGLAAGEQYF,TGTGCCAGCAGCCCGGGGGGGCTAGCAGCGGGTGAGCAGTACTTC
TRBJ1-1,.,TRBV14,.,CASSQEDGTIAFF,TGTGCCAGCAGCCAAGAAGACGGGACCATTGCTTTCTTT
TRBJ1-1,.,TRBV5-4,.,CASSLEARPVGEAFF,TGTGCCAGCAGCTTGGAGGCCCGTCCGGTTGGGGAAGCTTTCTTT
TRBJ2-7,.,TRBV18,TRBD1,CASSLIDRDEQYF,TGTGCCAGCTCACTCATCGACAGGGACGAGCAGTACTTC
TRBJ2-7,few,TRBV12-5,.,CASGGGREQYF,TGTGCTAGTGGTGGAGGACGGGAGCAGTACTTC
TRBJ2-1,.,TRBV19,.,CASSPLKYNEQFF,TGTGCCAGTAGTCCCCTAAAGTACAATGAGCAGTTCTTC
TRBJ2-7,.,TRBV10-3,.,CAISEVSSYEQYF,TGTGCCATCAGTGAGGTGAGCTCCTACGAGCAGTACTTC
TRBJ1-2,.,TRBV18,.,CASSLVTIPSYGYTF,TGTGCCAGCTCACTCGTGACAATCCCGTCCTATGGCTACACCTTC
TRBJ1-2,.,TRBV29-1,.,CSVEEVTTGYGYTF,TGCAGCGTTGAAGAAGTGACGACGGGCTATGGCTACACCTTC
TRBJ2-7,.,TRBV6-1,.,CASSVLGAAYEQYF,TGTGCCAGCAGTGTTCTGGGGGCGGCCTACGAGCAGTACTTC
TRBJ2-2,.,TRBV7-2,TRBD2,CASSKRLALTGELFF,TGTGCCAGCAGCAAGAGACTAGCTCTGACCGGGGAGCTGTTTTTT
TRBJ2-1,.,TRBV30,.,CAWSPHNRATIGNEQFF,TGTGCCTGGAGTCCCCACAACAGGGCGACGATCGGCAATGAGCAGTTCTTC
TRBJ2-1,.,TRBV4-1,TRBD2,CASSQGRGGLNEQFF,TGCGCCAGCAGCCAAGGGCGGGGGGGCCTCAATGAGCAGTTCTTC
TRBJ2-7,.,TRBV27,.,CASSLGWGEQYF,TGTGCCAGTAGTTTGGGGTGGGGCGAGCAGTACTTC
TRBJ1-6,.,TRBV6-1,.,CASSERQLANSPLHF,TGTGCCAGCAGTGAAAGACAGTTGGCCAATTCACCCCTCCACTTT
TRBJ1-3,.,TRBV9,.,CASSESGSSGNTIYF,TGTGCCAGCAGCGAATCAGGGAGCTCTGGAAACACCATATATTTT
TRBJ1-5,.,TRBV21-1,.,CASSGKEHF,TGTGCCAGCAGCGGAAAGGAGCATTTT
TRBJ1-1,few,TRBV11-2,.,CASSLGPVPEAFF,TGTGCCAGCAGCTTAGGGCCCGTCCCTGAAGCTTTCTTT
TRBJ1-6,.,TRBV5-6,.,CASSFADSPPLHF,TGTGCCAGCAGCTTCGCCGACAGCCCGCCCCTCCACTTT
TRBJ2-7,.,TRBV27,TRBD2,CATQTSGGSGEQYF,TGTGCCACCCAGACTAGCGGGGGTTCTGGGGAGCAGTACTTC